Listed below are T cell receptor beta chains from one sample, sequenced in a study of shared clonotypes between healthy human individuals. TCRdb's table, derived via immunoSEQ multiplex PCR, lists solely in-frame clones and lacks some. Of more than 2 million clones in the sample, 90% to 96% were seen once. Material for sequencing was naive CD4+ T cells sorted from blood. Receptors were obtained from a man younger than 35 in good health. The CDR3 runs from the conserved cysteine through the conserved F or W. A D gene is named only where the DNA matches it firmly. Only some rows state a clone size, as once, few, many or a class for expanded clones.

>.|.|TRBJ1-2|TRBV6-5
CASSYSYRDYGYTF
TGTGCCAGCAGTTACTCATACAGGGACTATGGCTACACCTTC
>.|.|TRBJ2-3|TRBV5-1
CASSLQGGSTQYF
TGCGCCAGCAGCTTGCAGGGGGGTAGTACGCAGTATTTT
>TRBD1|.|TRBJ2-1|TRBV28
CASSPHSGTGSNEQFF
TGTGCCAGCAGTCCCCACTCCGGGACAGGGAGTAATGAGCAGTTCTTC
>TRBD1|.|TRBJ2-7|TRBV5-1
CASSSGDRVIPYEQYF
TGCGCCAGCAGCTCAGGGGACAGGGTGATTCCCTACGAGCAGTACTTC
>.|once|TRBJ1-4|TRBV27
CASSSLDRGNEKLFF
TGTGCCAGCAGTTCCTTGGACAGAGGGAATGAAAAACTGTTTTTT
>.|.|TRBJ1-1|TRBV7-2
CASSLRSGSTEAFF
TGTGCCAGCAGCTTACGTTCGGGCAGCACTGAAGCTTTCTTT
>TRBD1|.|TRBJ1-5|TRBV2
CASSSDRGGNQPQHF
TGTGCCAGCAGTTCAGACAGGGGCGGCAATCAGCCCCAGCATTTT
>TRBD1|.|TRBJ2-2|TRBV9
CASSVAGGQGAAGELFF
TGTGCCAGCAGCGTAGCGGGGGGACAGGGGGCCGCCGGGGAGCTGTTTTTT
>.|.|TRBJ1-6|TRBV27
CASSYQRSNSPLHF
TGTGCCAGCAGTTATCAGAGATCTAATTCACCCCTCCACTTT
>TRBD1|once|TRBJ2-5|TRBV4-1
CASRGQQETQYF
TGCGCCAGCAGGGGACAGCAAGAGACCCAGTACTTC
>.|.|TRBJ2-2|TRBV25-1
CASSLGSNTGELFF
TGTGCCAGCAGTCTTGGTTCGAACACCGGGGAGCTGTTTTTT
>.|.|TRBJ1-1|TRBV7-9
CASSLQGIEAFF
TGTGCCAGCAGCTTACAGGGAATTGAAGCTTTCTTT
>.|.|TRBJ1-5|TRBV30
CAWSGAGPGSLNQPQHF
TGTGCCTGGAGTGGAGCGGGTCCAGGCTCCCTCAATCAGCCCCAGCATTTT
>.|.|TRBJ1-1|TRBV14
CASSQVSDTEAFF
TGTGCCAGCAGCCAAGTTTCGGATACTGAAGCTTTCTTT
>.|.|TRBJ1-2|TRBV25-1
CASSEQGINGYTF
TGTGCCAGCAGTGAGCAGGGGATTAATGGCTACACCTTC
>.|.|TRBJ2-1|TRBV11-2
CASSLAGTYNEQFF
TGTGCCAGCAGCTTAGCCGGGACTTACAATGAGCAGTTCTTC
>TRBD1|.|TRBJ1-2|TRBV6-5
CASRYPGQGVYTF
TGTGCCAGCAGGTATCCGGGACAGGGAGTCTACACCTTC
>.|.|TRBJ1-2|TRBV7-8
CASGDIIYGYTF
TGTGCCAGCGGGGACATCATATATGGCTACACCTTC
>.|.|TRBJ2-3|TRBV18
CASSQGDTQYF
TGTGCCAGCTCCCAAGGAGATACGCAGTATTTT
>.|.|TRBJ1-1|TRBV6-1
CASSPVGTEAFF
TGTGCCAGCAGCCCGGTGGGCACTGAAGCTTTCTTT
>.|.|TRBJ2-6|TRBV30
CAWTSGANVLTF
TGTGCCTGGACCTCTGGGGCCAACGTCCTGACTTTC
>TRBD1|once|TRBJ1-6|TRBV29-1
CSAVVGTGIDSPLHF
TGCAGCGCTGTGGTAGGGACAGGGATCGATTCACCCCTCCACTTT
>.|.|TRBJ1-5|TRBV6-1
CASRRARDGDQPQHF
TGTGCCAGCCGCCGCGCCAGGGACGGAGATCAGCCCCAGCATTTT
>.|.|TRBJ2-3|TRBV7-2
CASSLNPGSRSTDTQYF
TGTGCCAGCAGCCTAAATCCCGGTAGCCGTAGCACAGATACGCAGTATTTT
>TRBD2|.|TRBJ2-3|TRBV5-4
CASSLQLAGTFKADTQYF
TGTGCCAGCAGCCTCCAACTAGCGGGCACGTTTAAGGCAGATACGCAGTATTTT
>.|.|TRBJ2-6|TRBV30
CAWISSGANVLTF
TGTGCCTGGATTAGCTCTGGGGCCAACGTCCTGACTTTC
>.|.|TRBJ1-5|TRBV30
CAWSDLGGYQPQHF
TGTGCCTGGAGTGATCTCGGGGGGTATCAGCCCCAGCATTTT
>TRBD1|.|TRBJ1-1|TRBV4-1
CASSQDRQGFTEAFF
TGCGCCAGCAGCCAAGACAGACAGGGATTTACTGAAGCTTTCTTT
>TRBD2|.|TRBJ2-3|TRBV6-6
CASRPGLAGTDTQYF
TGTGCCAGCAGGCCGGGACTAGCGGGCACAGATACGCAGTATTTT
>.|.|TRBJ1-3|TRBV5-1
CASSFTGSFSGNTIYF
TGCGCCAGCAGCTTTACGGGGTCCTTCTCTGGAAACACCATATATTTT
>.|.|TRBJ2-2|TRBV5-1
CASSSGRGTGELFF
TGCGCCAGCAGCTCGGGACGGGGCACCGGGGAGCTGTTTTTT
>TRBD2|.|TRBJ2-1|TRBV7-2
CASSLGDSGAINEQFF
TGTGCCAGCAGCTTAGGGGATAGCGGGGCCATCAATGAGCAGTTCTTC
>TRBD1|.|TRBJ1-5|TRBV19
CASSDRGNQPQHF
TGTGCCAGTAGTGACAGGGGTAATCAGCCCCAGCATTTT
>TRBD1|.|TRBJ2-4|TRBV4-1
CASSQDRQGAKNIQYF
TGCGCCAGCAGCCAAGACCGACAGGGAGCCAAAAACATTCAGTACTTC
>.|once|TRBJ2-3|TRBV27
CASSRSTDTQYF
TGTGCCAGCAGTCGCTCCACAGATACGCAGTATTTT
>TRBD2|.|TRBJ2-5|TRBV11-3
CASSRGGRMEETQYF
TGTGCCAGCAGCCGGGGGGGACGGATGGAAGAGACCCAGTACTTC
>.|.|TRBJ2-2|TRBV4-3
CASSQIRGTNTGELFF
TGCGCCAGCAGCCAGATAAGGGGGACGAACACCGGGGAGCTGTTTTTT
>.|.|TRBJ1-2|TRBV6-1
CASRDALFQYGYTF
TGTGCCAGCAGGGACGCGCTATTCCAGTATGGCTACACCTTC
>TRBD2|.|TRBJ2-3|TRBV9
CASSSGTSIDTQYF
TGTGCCAGCAGCAGCGGGACTAGCATAGATACGCAGTATTTT
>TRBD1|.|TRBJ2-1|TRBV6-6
CASSRTGVLDEQFF
TGTGCCAGCAGCCGGACAGGGGTGCTAGATGAGCAGTTCTTC
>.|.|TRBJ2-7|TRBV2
CASRMDSSSYEQYF
TGTGCCAGCAGGATGGACAGTTCGAGCTACGAGCAGTACTTC
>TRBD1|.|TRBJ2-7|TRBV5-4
CASRENRGHEQYF
TGTGCCAGCAGAGAAAACAGGGGACACGAGCAGTACTTC
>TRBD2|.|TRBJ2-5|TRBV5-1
CASSLGTSGGQETQYF
TGCGCCAGCAGCTTGGGGACTAGCGGGGGACAAGAGACCCAGTACTTC
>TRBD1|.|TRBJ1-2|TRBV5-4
CASSLGQGDRYTF
TGTGCCAGCAGCTTGGGACAGGGGGACCGCTACACCTTC
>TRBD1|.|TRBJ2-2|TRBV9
CASSGGQGRVTGELFF
TGTGCCAGCAGCGGCGGACAGGGGAGGGTTACCGGGGAGCTGTTTTTT
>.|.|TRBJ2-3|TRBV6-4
CASSAEAGTDTQYF
TGTGCCAGCAGTGCAGAGGCAGGCACAGATACGCAGTATTTT
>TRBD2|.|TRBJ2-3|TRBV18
CASSSIAGVHPDTQYF
TGTGCCAGCTCATCCATAGCGGGAGTTCATCCAGATACGCAGTATTTT